These 20 T cell receptor beta chains originate from one sample sequenced in a study of CD8 T cells in Susac syndrome. When the RNA was reverse transcribed, random hexamers were used with an input of 0.5 to 1 ug. TCRdb called the immunoSEQ multiplex PCR reads again in MiXCR, with one record for every CDR3 protein. This sample has under 350,000 distinct CDR3 sequences, with about 91% found just once. The sample was CD4+ T cells from PBMCs. The origin of the receptors is a human donor with multiple sclerosis.

J is TRBJ2-1 and V is TRBV5-4; 15 bases line up with TRBD2. The CDR3 contains 18 residues. The germline V gene has CDR1 SGHNT and CDR2 YYREEE (reference sequence). V lost 4 bases and J lost 6; bases outside the gene matches: 11. This CDR3 is CASSPGTSGGRGVNEQFF. The CDR3 nucleotides are TGTGCCAGCAGCCCCGGGACTAGCGGGGGGCGGGGTGTCAATGAGCAGTTCTTC.

The chain carries TRBV3-1 and TRBJ2-2; D remains unclear. V lost 4 bases, J lost 4 bases, and 10 bases lay in between. CDR1 is LGHDT, CDR2 YNNKEL, per germline (reference sequence). The CDR3 sequence is 14 residues long. Written as DNA, the CDR3 is TGTGCCAGCAGCCCTCGTGTGAGCACCGGGGAGCTGTTTTTT. This codes for CASSPRVSTGELFF.

J is TRBJ2-5 and V is TRBV29-1, with 7 bases identical to TRBD2. CDR1 SQVTM and CDR2 ANQGSEA come from the germline V gene. This CDR3 contains 10 residues. With 7 bases clipped from V and 5 bases from J, the junction kept 1 base outside the gene matches. The CDR3 loop is CSGGGETQYF. In DNA form, the CDR3 reads TGCAGCGGGGGAGGGGAGACCCAGTACTTC. Full variable domain (remainder filled in from reference TRBV29-1 and TRBJ2-5): SAVISQKPSRDICQRGTSLTIQCQVDSQVTMMFWYRQQPGQSLTLIATANQGSEATYESGFVIDKFPISRPNLTFSTLTVSNMSPEDSSIYLCSGGGETQYFGPGTRLLVL.

This chain joins TRBV3-1 and TRBJ1-2; a weak D match, TRBD1 (5 bases). The CDR3 runs 15 residues. From germline, CDR1 is LGHDT and CDR2 YNNKEL (reference sequence). V lost 5 bases, J lost 8 bases, and 21 bases lay in between. This CDR3 is CASSFRTSGPPGYTF. The CDR3 DNA follows: TGTGCCAGCAGCTTTAGAACCTCGGGACCTCCAGGCTACACCTTC. Full variable domain (outside the CDR3, taken from reference TRBV3-1 and TRBJ1-2): DTAVSQTPKYLVTQMGNDKSIKCEQNLGHDTMYWYKQDSKKFLKIMFSYNNKELIINETVPNRFSPKSPDKAHLNLHINSLELGDSAVYFCASSFRTSGPPGYTFGSGTRLTVV.

In its sample, this clonotype was seen once. The chain employs TRBV30 and TRBJ2-3; the D gene is possibly TRBD2 (5 bases). Germline loops: CDR1 GTSNPN, CDR2 SVGIG (reference sequence). This CDR3 has 13 amino acids. Trimming removed 5 bases from V and 1 base from J, with 10 bases in between. The CDR3 here is CAWADGGTDTQYF. In DNA, the CDR3 is TGTGCCTGGGCTGACGGGGGCACAGATACGCAGTATTTT.

The rearrangement uses TRBV6-6 and TRBJ2-3; D not resolved. The length of the CDR3 is 11 residues. Deletions cut 7 bases from V and 7 bases from J, with 9 bases between. Germline V gene sequence: CDR1 MNHNY, CDR2 SVGAGI (reference sequence). The CDR3 nucleotides are TGTGCCAGCATGGCAGGAAATACGCAGTATTTT. It is translated as CASMAGNTQYF.

This chain uses TRBV2 with TRBJ1-1, with D hard to call. This CDR3 contains 13 residues. Germline V CDR1 and CDR2: SNHLY, FYNNEI. V was clipped by 8 bases and J by 0 bases, with 10 bases between them. Here the CDR3 reads CASYQEMNTEAFF. In DNA, the CDR3 is TGTGCCAGCTACCAGGAAATGAACACTGAAGCTTTCTTT.

The rearrangement links TRBV7-9 to TRBJ1-3; D call uncertain. V lost 3 bases and J 6 bases, leaving 9 bases between the germline ends. The CDR3 runs to 13 residues. Germline V CDR1 and CDR2: SEHNR, FQNEAQ (reference sequence). The CDR3: CASSLNRENTIYF. CDR3 coding DNA: TGTGCCAGCAGCTTGAATAGGGAAAACACCATATATTTT. Using reference TRBV7-9 and TRBJ1-3 for the parts outside the CDR3, the full variable domain is DTGVSQNPRHKITKRGQNVTFRCDPISEHNRLYWYRQTLGQGPEFLTYFQNEAQLEKSRLLSDRFSAERPKGSFSTLEIQRTEQGDSAMYLCASSLNRENTIYFGEGSWLTVV.

The rearrangement links TRBV9 to TRBJ1-1; D call uncertain. The CDR3 is 16 amino acids. Looked up from germline, CDR1 is SGDLS and CDR2 is YYNGEE. V shed 0 bases and J shed 0 bases, with 12 bases lying between them. The CDR3 loop reads CASSVGVGRMNTEAFF. The CDR3, as DNA: TGTGCCAGCAGCGTAGGCGTCGGACGGATGAACACTGAAGCTTTCTTT.

V usage is TRBV6-7 and J usage is TRBJ2-5; 11 bases line up with TRBD2. TRBV6-7 is an ORF; its function is uncertain. The V gene end was trimmed by 2 bases and the J gene end by 2 bases; junction bases not matched to a gene: 10. The CDR3 has 18 residues. CDR3: CASSYPLPRLAGQETQYF. The CDR3 nucleotides read TGTGCCAGCAGTTACCCACTACCCCGACTAGCGGGGCAAGAGACCCAGTACTTC.

The chain couples TRBV20-1 to TRBJ2-3, with 9 bases identical to TRBD1. The CDR3 consists of 15 residues. Germline loops: CDR1 DFQATT, CDR2 SNEGSKA (reference sequence). The CDR3 nucleotides are TGCAGGGCACAGGGGGCGGTTAGGGATGTCGATACGCAGTATTTT. Its translation is CRAQGAVRDVDTQYF.

V usage is TRBV7-3 and J usage is TRBJ1-1; unclear D gene. Germline CDR1 reads SGHTA; CDR2 reads FQGTGA. This CDR3 comprises 13 residues. Trimming took off 3 bases at V and 5 bases at J, with 10 bases between the two ends. CDR3: CASSFSRGTEAFF. DNA of the CDR3: TGTGCCAGCAGCTTCAGTAGAGGGACTGAAGCTTTCTTT. Filled out from reference TRBV7-3 and TRBJ1-1, the complete variable domain reads GAGVSQTPSNKVTEKGKYVELRCDPISGHTALYWYRQSLGQGPEFLIYFQGTGAADDSGLPNDRFFAVRPEGSVSTLKIQRTERGDSAVYLCASSFSRGTEAFFGQGTRLTVV.

V and J are TRBV7-2 and TRBJ1-2; D is unclear. V was clipped by 0 bases and J by 7 bases, with 12 bases between them. CDR3 length equals 14 residues. The V gene's germline CDR1 is SGHTA and CDR2 FQGNSA. For the CDR3, the DNA is TGTGCCAGCAGCTTAGCGGGGAGTAGTTCTGGCTACACCTTC. It yields the protein CASSLAGSSSGYTF.

This clonotype was found once. This sequence joins TRBV6-4 and TRBJ1-5; tentatively, D is TRBD1 (6 bases). Germline CDR1 is MRHNA and CDR2 is SNTAGT. There are 15 residues in the CDR3. Trimming left V 6 bases short and J 7 bases short, with 19 bases between. CDR3 DNA: TGTGCCAGCAGCCACCGGGCCTGGGACAACCAGCCCCAGCATTTT. It is translated as CASSHRAWDNQPQHF.

The chain employs TRBV27 and TRBJ2-1; 14 bases map to TRBD2. The length of the CDR3 is 15 residues. J was trimmed by 7 bases and V by 4 bases; bases with no gene match: 3. Germline V gene lookup returns CDR1 MNHEY and CDR2 SMNVEV (reference sequence). The CDR3 nucleotides read TGTGCCAGCAGTTCCCGGACTAGCGGGAGGAATGAGCAGTTCTTC. Its translation: CASSSRTSGRNEQFF.

V usage is TRBV10-3 and J usage is TRBJ1-5, with no clear D. Germline values: CDR1 ENHRY, CDR2 SYGVKD. V lost 0 bases and J 6 bases, leaving 3 bases between the germline ends. This CDR3 has 12 amino acids. The DNA of the CDR3 is TGTGCCATCAGTGAGTCGACTCAGCCCCAGCATTTT. As protein: CAISESTQPQHF.

This clonotype is a singleton in its sample. The CDR3 region has the DNA TGTGCCAGCAGCCTATACCGGGACAGGGCCTACGAGCAGTACTTC. It yields the protein CASSLYRDRAYEQYF. V usage is TRBV5-6 and J usage is TRBJ2-7; 9 bases match TRBD1. Germline CDR1 reads SGHDT; CDR2 reads YYEEEE. The CDR3 sequence is 15 residues long. V lost 4 bases and J lost 2; bases outside the gene matches: 7.

This clonotype was observed a handful of times. The chain is built from TRBV14 and TRBJ2-7; D possibly corresponds to TRBD1 (5 bases). Trimming took off 6 bases at V and 2 bases at J, with 14 bases between the two ends. This CDR3 region has 14 residues. In germline, CDR1 is SGHDN, CDR2 FVKESK. CDR3 DNA sequence: TGTGCCAGCAGTCCACCAGGGTATACCTACGAGCAGTACTTC. Protein product: CASSPPGYTYEQYF.

The chain carries TRBV11-3 and TRBJ2-6; no clear D gene. Germline V gene lookup returns CDR1 SGHNT and CDR2 YENEEA. CDR3 size: 17 residues. V was clipped by 5 bases and J by 1 base, with 15 bases between them. This CDR3 reads CASSVTQPGSGANVLTF. The CDR3 bases are TGTGCCAGCAGCGTAACCCAGCCAGGATCTGGGGCCAACGTCCTGACTTTC.

The chain employs TRBV5-6 and TRBJ2-7; D gene unclear. The length of the CDR3 is 14 residues. Germline V lookup: CDR1 SGHDT, CDR2 YYEEEE. Trimming left V 0 bases short and J 3 bases short, with 10 bases between. The CDR3 coding sequence is TGTGCCAGCAGCTTGGAGCAGGTTTTCTACGAGCAGTACTTC. Its translation: CASSLEQVFYEQYF.